Following are 18 T cell receptor beta chains from one sample sequenced in a study of response to subunit inactivated influenza vaccine. TCRdb used MiXCR to reprocess the RT-PCR reads, holding one entry per CDR3 protein. Altogether approximately 160,000 distinct CDR3 sequences are present, around a tenth being singletons, with the ten largest covering 35% to 40%. The sample consisted of CD8+ T cells sorted from PBMCs, taken around 25 months after vaccination. The receptors were gathered from a man aged 45-69 years who received an inactivated influenza vaccine.

This clonotype has ten or more counts. V and J are TRBV7-9 and TRBJ2-7; tentative D call: TRBD2 (5 bases). CDR1 SEHNR and CDR2 FQNEAQ come from the germline V gene (reference sequence). V dropped 6 bases and J dropped 5 bases, with 14 bases sitting between them. This CDR3 comprises 13 residues. The CDR3 coding sequence is TGTGCCAGCAGACCGGGTCTAGCCCACGAGCAGTACTTC. Amino acid sequence: CASRPGLAHEQYF.

This clonotype appeared a few times. This chain connects TRBV20-1 to TRBJ2-7; D could derive from TRBD1 or TRBD2 (5 bases each). CDR1 is DFQATT and CDR2 is SNEGSKA in the germline V gene (reference sequence). The V gene lost 1 base and the J gene lost 4 bases, with 17 bases spanning the gap. CDR3 length equals 15 residues. This chain's CDR3 is CSARGVSGTIYEQYF. The DNA for the CDR3 is TGCAGTGCTAGAGGGGTGTCAGGGACGATTTACGAGCAGTACTTC.

This CDR3 reads CASSVGASQSYNEQFF. CDR3 nucleotide sequence: TGTGCCAGCAGCGTAGGAGCCAGTCAATCCTACAATGAGCAGTTCTTC. The chain has TRBV9 and TRBJ2-1; D is undetermined. Between the trimmed V and J ends, which lost 0 bases and 1 base, there was a span of 11 bases. There are 16 residues in the CDR3. Germline V gene data show CDR1 as SGDLS and CDR2 as YYNGEE. Full variable domain (remainder filled in from reference TRBV9 and TRBJ2-1): DSGVTQTPKHLITATGQRVTLRCSPRSGDLSVYWYQQSLDQGLQFLIQYYNGEERAKGNILERFSAQQFPDLHSELNLSSLELGDSALYFCASSVGASQSYNEQFFGPGTRLTVL.

The V and J genes are TRBV4-3 and TRBJ2-5, with 7 bases that match TRBD2. Germline V lookup: CDR1 LGHNA, CDR2 YSLEER. This CDR3 has 15 amino acids. V shed 4 bases and J 4 bases; nucleotides not matched to a gene: 9. The CDR3 is CASSLSGASGETQYF. The CDR3 nucleotides are TGCGCCAGCAGCCTCTCTGGGGCTAGCGGAGAGACCCAGTACTTC.

J is TRBJ2-3 and V is TRBV28; 8 nucleotides match TRBD2. The CDR3 length is 13 residues. J gave up 5 bases and V 7 bases, and 5 bases lay outside the gene matches. Germline CDR1 and CDR2: MDHEN and SYDVKM. The DNA for the CDR3 is TGTGCCAGCACCCACGGGAGGGTAGATACGCAGTATTTT. It encodes CASTHGRVDTQYF.

This clonotype showed up many times. The J gene is TRBJ2-4, the V gene TRBV28; 9 nucleotides align to TRBD1. With 4 bases clipped from V and 7 bases from J, the junction kept 5 bases outside the gene matches. Germline CDR1 reads MDHEN; CDR2 reads SYDVKM. The CDR3 covers 14 residues. CDR3 sequence reads: CASSSRQGGNIQYF. CDR3 nucleotide sequence: TGTGCCAGCAGTTCCAGACAGGGGGGGAACATTCAGTACTTC.

The chain recombines TRBV2 with TRBJ2-1, with 8 bases aligning to TRBD2. The ends lost 7 bases at V and 4 bases at J; junction bases unmatched: 6. The germline gives CDR1 SNHLY, CDR2 FYNNEI. This CDR3 is built from 14 residues. This CDR3 reads CASTGLASYNEQFF. The CDR3 DNA reads as TGTGCCAGCACCGGACTAGCTTCATACAATGAGCAGTTCTTC.

This clonotype appeared many times. One end of the junction does not line up with germline, which may come from a read error. The chain joins TRBV4-3 to TRBJ2-3; TRBD1 aligns across 7 bases. The CDR3 totals 15 residues. CDR1 is LGHNA and CDR2 is YSLEER in the germline V gene. Here the CDR3 reads CASSQEGRGTDTQYF. The CDR3 DNA reads as TGTGCCAGCAGCCAAGAGGGCAGGGGGACAGATACGCAGTATTTT.

This clonotype was counted a few times. The V call is TRBV24-1, the J call TRBJ2-1, with 8 bases aligning to TRBD2. Trimming cost V 4 bases and J 1 base; bases outside gene matches: 8. Germline CDR1 KGHDR, CDR2 SFDVKD. The CDR3 is 17 amino acids. The CDR3 loop is CATSDPRSGSSYNEQFF. CDR3 nucleotides: TGTGCCACCAGTGACCCTCGGAGCGGGAGTTCCTACAATGAGCAGTTCTTC.

This clonotype occurred a few times. This chain uses TRBV20-1 with TRBJ2-7; 9 nucleotides align to TRBD2. CDR1 DFQATT and CDR2 SNEGSKA come from the germline V gene (reference sequence). Trimming removed 6 bases from V and 6 bases from J; junction bases left unmatched: 6. The CDR3 spans 12 residues. CDR3 DNA: TGCAGTGCAAAGGGACTAGCCCCCGAGCAGTACTTC. Protein sequence: CSAKGLAPEQYF.

This chain links TRBV11-2 with TRBJ2-1; TRBD1 agrees at 7 bases. Germline trimming cut 5 bases from V and 2 bases from J; bases unmatched to any gene: 6. The V gene's germline CDR1 is SGHAT and CDR2 FQNNGV. This CDR3 spans 15 amino acids. CDR3 sequence reads: CASSNPTGPYNEQFF. The CDR3 DNA reads as TGTGCCAGCAGCAACCCGACAGGGCCCTACAATGAGCAGTTCTTC.

This clonotype appeared a few times. The chain uses TRBV4-3 and TRBJ1-4, with 8 bases fitting TRBD1. Germline trimming cut 2 bases from V and 7 bases from J; bases unmatched to any gene: 6. The CDR3 has 15 residues. The germline V gene encodes CDR1 LGHNA and CDR2 YSLEER. The CDR3 is CASSQFRDRSEKLFF. The CDR3 coding sequence is TGCGCCAGCAGCCAATTCCGGGACAGGAGTGAAAAACTGTTTTTT.

This clonotype was seen many times. This chain connects TRBV4-2 to TRBJ1-6; a possible D gene is TRBD1 (6 bases). The germline V gene has CDR1 LGHNA and CDR2 YNFKEQ. V lost 2 bases to trimming and J lost 6 bases, with 8 bases between them. The CDR3 sequence is 14 residues long. The CDR3 here is CASSQWTANSPLHF. CDR3 DNA sequence: TGTGCCAGCAGCCAATGGACAGCTAATTCACCCCTCCACTTT.

The V gene is TRBV6-2 or TRBV6-3, the J gene TRBJ2-3, with 7 positions matching TRBD1. The germline V gene has CDR1 MNHEY and CDR2 SVGEGT. The V gene end was trimmed by 1 base and the J gene end by 0 bases; junction bases not matched to a gene: 10. The CDR3 spans 18 residues. This chain's CDR3 is CASSYFAGTDYSTDTQYF. CDR3 bases: TGTGCCAGCAGTTACTTCGCCGGGACAGACTATAGCACAGATACGCAGTATTTT.

This clonotype was seen only a few times. The gene calls are TRBV20-1 and TRBJ1-1; 7 bases line up with TRBD1. Trimming cost V 0 bases and J 8 bases; bases outside gene matches: 6. CDR3 length: 13 amino acids. Germline V gene sequence: CDR1 DFQATT, CDR2 SNEGSKA (reference sequence). CDR3 coding DNA: TGCAGTGCTAGAGATCGAAGGGGGCCAGAAGCTTTCTTT. Encoded protein: CSARDRRGPEAFF.

This clonotype came up a few times. CDR3 in amino acids: CASSSIPLNTEAFF. CDR3 nucleotides: TGTGCCAGCAGTTCTATACCCTTGAACACTGAAGCTTTCTTT. This chain joins TRBV27 and TRBJ1-1, with D unclear. Germline V CDR1 and CDR2: MNHEY, SMNVEV (reference sequence). The CDR3 has 14 amino acids. V lost 4 bases to trimming and J lost 0 bases, with 9 bases between them.

On this clonotype itself: A much larger clone differs by one base, so this may be a read error. The chain combines TRBV12-3 or TRBV12-4 with TRBJ2-2, with D tentatively TRBD1 (6 bases). CDR3 length: 13 amino acids. V shed 7 bases and J shed 7 bases, with 13 bases lying between them. Here the CDR3 reads CASIPQGFGELFF. The CDR3 DNA follows: TGTGCCAGCATCCCACAGGGCTTCGGGGAGCTGTTTTTT.

The chain uses TRBV9 and TRBJ2-7; tentatively, D is TRBD2 (5 bases). The germline V gene encodes CDR1 SGDLS and CDR2 YYNGEE. The CDR3 totals 15 residues. Trimming took off 0 bases at V and 4 bases at J, with 14 bases between the two ends. CDR3 bases: TGTGCCAGCAGCGTAGGAGGGCTAGGCGAATACGAGCAGTACTTC. It codes for CASSVGGLGEYEQYF.